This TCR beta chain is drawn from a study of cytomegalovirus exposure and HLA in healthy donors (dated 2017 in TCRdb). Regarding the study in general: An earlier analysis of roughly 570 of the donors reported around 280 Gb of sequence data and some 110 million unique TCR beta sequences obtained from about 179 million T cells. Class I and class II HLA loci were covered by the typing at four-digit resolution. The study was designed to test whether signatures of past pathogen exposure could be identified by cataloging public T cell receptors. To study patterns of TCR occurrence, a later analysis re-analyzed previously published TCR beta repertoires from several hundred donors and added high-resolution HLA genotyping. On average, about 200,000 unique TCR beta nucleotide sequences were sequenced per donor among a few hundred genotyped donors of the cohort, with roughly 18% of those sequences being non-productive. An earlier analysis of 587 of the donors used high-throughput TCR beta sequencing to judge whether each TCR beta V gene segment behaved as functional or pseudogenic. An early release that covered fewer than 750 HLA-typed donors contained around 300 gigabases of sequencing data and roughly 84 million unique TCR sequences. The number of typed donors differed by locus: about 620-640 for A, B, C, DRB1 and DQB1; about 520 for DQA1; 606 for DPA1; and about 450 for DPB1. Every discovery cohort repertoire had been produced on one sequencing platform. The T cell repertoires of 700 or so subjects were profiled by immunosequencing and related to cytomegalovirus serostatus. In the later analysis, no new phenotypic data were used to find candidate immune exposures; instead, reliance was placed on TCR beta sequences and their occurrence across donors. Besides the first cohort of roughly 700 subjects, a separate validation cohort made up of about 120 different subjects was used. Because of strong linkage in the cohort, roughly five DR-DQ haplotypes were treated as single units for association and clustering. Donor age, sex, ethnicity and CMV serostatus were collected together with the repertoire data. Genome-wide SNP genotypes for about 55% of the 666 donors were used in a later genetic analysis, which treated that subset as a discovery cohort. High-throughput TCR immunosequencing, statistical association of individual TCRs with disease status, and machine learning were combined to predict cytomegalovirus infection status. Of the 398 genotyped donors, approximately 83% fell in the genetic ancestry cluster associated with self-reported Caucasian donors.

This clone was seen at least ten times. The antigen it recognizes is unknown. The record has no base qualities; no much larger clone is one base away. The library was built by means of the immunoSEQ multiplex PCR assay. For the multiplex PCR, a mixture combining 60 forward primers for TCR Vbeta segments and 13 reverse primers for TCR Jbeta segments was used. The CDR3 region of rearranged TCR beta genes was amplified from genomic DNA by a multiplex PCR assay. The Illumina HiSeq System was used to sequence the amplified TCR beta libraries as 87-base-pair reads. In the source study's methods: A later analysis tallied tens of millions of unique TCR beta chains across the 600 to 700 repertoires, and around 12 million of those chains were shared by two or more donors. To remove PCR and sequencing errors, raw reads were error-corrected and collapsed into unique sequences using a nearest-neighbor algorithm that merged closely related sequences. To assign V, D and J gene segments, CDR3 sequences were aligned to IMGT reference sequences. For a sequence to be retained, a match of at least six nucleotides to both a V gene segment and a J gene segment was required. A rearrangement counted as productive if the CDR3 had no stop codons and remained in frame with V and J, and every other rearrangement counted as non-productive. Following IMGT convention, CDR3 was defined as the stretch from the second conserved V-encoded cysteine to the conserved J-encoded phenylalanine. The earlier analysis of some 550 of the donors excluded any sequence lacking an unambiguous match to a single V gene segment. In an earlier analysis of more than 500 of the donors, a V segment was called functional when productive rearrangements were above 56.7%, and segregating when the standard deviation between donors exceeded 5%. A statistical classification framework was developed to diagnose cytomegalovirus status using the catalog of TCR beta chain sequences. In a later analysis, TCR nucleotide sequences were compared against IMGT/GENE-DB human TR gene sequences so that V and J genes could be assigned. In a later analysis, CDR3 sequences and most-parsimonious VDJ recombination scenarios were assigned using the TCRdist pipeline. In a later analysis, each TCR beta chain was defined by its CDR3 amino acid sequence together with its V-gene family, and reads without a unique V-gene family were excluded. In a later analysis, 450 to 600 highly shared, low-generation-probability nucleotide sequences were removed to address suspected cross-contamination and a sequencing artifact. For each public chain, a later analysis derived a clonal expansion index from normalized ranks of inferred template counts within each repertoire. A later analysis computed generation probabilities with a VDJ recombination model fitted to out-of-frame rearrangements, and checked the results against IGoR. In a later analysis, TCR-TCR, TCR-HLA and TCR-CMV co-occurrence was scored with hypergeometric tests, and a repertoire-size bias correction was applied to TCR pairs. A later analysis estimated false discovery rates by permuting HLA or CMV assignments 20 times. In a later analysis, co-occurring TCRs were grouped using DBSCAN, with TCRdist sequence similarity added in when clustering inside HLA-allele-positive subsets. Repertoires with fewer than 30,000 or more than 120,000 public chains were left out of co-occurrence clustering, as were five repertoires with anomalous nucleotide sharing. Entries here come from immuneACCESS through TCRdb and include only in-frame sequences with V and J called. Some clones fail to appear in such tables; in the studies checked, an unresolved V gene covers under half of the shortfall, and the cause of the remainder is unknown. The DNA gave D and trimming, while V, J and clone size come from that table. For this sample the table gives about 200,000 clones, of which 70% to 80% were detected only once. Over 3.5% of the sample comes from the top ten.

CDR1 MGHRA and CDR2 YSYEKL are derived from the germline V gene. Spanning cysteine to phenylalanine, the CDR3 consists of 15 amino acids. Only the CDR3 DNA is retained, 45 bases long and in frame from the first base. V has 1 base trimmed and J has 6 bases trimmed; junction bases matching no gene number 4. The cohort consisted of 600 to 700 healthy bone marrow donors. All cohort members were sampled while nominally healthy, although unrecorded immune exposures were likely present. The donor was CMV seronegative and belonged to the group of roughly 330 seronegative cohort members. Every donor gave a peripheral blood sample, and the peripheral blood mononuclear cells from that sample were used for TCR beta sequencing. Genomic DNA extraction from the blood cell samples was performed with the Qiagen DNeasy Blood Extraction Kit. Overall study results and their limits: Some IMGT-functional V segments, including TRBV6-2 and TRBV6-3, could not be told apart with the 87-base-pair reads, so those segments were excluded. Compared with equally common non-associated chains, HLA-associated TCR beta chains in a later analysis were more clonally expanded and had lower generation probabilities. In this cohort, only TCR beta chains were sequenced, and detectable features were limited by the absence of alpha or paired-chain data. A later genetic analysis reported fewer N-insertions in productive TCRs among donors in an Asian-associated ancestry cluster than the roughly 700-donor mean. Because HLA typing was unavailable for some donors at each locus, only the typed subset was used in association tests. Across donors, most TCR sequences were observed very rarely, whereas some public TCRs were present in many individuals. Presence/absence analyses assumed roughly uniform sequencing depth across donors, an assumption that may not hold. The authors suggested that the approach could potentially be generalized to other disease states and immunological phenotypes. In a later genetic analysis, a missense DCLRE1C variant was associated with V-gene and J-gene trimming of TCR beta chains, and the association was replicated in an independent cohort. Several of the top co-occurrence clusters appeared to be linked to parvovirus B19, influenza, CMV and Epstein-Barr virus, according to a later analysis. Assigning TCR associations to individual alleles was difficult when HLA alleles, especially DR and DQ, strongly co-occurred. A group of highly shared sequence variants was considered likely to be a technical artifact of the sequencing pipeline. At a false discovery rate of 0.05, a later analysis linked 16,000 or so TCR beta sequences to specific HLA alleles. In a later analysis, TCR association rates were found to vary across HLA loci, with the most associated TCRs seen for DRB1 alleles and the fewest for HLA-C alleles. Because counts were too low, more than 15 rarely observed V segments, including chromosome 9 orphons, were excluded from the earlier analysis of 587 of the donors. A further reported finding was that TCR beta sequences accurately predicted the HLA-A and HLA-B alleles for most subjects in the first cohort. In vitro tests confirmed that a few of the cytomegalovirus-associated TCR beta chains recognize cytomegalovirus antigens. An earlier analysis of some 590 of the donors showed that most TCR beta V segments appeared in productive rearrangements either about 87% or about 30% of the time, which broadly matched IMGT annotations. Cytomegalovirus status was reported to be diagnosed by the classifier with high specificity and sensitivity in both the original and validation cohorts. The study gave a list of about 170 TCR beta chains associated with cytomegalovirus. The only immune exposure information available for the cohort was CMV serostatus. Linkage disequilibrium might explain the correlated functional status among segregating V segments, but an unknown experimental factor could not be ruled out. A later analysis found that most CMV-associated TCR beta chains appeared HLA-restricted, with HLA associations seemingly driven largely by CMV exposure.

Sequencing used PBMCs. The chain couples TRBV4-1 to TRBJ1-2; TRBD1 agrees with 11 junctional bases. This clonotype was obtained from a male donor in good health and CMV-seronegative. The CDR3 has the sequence CASSQGWTGGNGYTF. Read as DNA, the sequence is TGCGCCAGCAGCCAAGGTTGGACAGGGGGCAATGGCTACACCTTC.